This T cell receptor beta chain stems from a study of PD-1 blockade in classical Hodgkin lymphoma (dated by TCRdb to the early 2020s). Turning to the overall study: Nivolumab dosing was 3 mg/kg intravenously every 2 weeks, continuing until either disease progression or unacceptable toxicity. The study used TCR beta sequencing and CyTOF to define a peripheral blood immune signature of response to PD-1 blockade in classical Hodgkin lymphoma.

Points the paper makes about the study in general: The study was restricted to a single clinical trial cohort, and the causes of repertoire differences, possibly disease activity or prior therapy, were left undefined. Baseline TCR diversity was reported to be lower in newly diagnosed patients than in healthy donors, and even lower in relapsed/refractory patients. CD4+ but not CD8+ TCR diversity rose significantly by C4D1 (p=0.0027 vs p=0.16), most apparent in complete responders (p=0.02). Baseline diversity similar to that of newly diagnosed patients was observed in trial patients achieving complete response, whereas significantly lower diversity was observed in partial responders and progressors. Lower diversity was seen in patients whose nivolumab began less than 1 year after ASCT, and these patients were left out of later analyses so that immune reconstitution would not confound the results.

The Qiagen DNeasy kit was used to extract genomic DNA from unsorted PBMCs and from the negatively selected CD4+ and CD8+ fractions. TCR beta CDR3 regions were amplified by immunoSEQ multiplex PCR using primers annealing to V and J segments. A synthetic immune receptor repertoire was used to minimize amplification bias, and remaining bias was computationally removed after sequencing. The study's own analysis went as follows. Repertoire diversity was quantified as the Shannon entropy index using custom Python scripts. Unsorted, CD4+ and CD8+ repertoires were analyzed separately, except in combined analyses where CD4+ and CD8+ sequences were merged in silico. A clone counted as expanded when the clone's frequency after treatment rose at least 2-fold relative to C1D1, and clones undetected at baseline were given a pseudocount of 0.5. Singleton clones were defined as clones with 0 or 1 copy at C1D1, and non-singleton clones were defined as clones with 2 or more copies. By matching protein sequences in sorted samples from the same patient, clones expanded in unsorted samples were annotated as CD4+, CD8+ or unknown. Wilcoxon tests on paired samples were used to test diversity changes from C1D1 to C4D1. This immuneACCESS table, as held by TCRdb, lists in-frame sequences with V and J called but not all clones. Of the missing ones, under half trace to an unresolved V gene in checked studies; the others have no known cause. V and J calls and clone size come straight from that table; D and trimming were deduced from the DNA. The sample table records over 25,000 clones; roughly 70% of these occur just once. The ten largest clones add up to around 3.3% of the sample.

The label giving this sample's time point can be read as: cycle 2 day 1 (C2D1) of nivolumab. All trial patients had relapsed after autologous stem cell transplantation, with cohorts A, B and C differing in prior brentuximab vedotin exposure. The trial cohort included 45 to 65 patients with relapsed/refractory classical Hodgkin lymphoma, and each patient had a best overall response of complete response, partial response or progressive disease. Single-agent nivolumab was administered to trial patients in the multi-cohort phase II CheckMate 205 trial. An independent review committee assessed best overall response by applying the 2007 International Working Group response criteria. Trial PBMCs were obtained immediately prior to nivolumab initiation (C1D1) and on therapy at cycle 2 day 1 and cycle 4 day 1. After peripheral blood was drawn into 8 mL Vacutainer Cell Preparation Tubes, PBMCs were isolated by centrifugation and then cryopreserved.

The CDR3 goes from the cysteine to the phenylalanine over 14 residues. The DNA shown is the 42-base CDR3, in frame from base 1. V and J lose 6 bases and 3 bases, and a span of 14 bases separates them. The germline V gene encodes CDR1 SNHLY and CDR2 FYNNEI. Comments on this clone: What antigen it recognizes has not been identified. The input lacks base qualities; no much larger clone sits a single base away.

The receptor comes from a human donor with classical Hodgkin lymphoma. The sample here was peripheral blood mononuclear cells (PBMCs), taken before the second cycle of nivolumab. The chain was built from TRBV2 and TRBJ1-2; the D region possibly corresponds to TRBD1 (5 bases align). The CDR3 region has the sequence CASRAEDSYYGYTF. The nucleotide sequence is given as TGTGCCAGCAGGGCTGAAGACAGCTACTATGGCTACACCTTC.